This TCR beta chain was documented in a study of radiotherapy plus CTLA-4 blockade in lung cancer. Across the study: An objective response was seen in around a sixth of patients, and disease control in just over 30%.

CDR1 SGHRS and CDR2 YFSETQ come from the germline V gene. The CDR3 extends over 16 amino acids. V lost 3 bases to trimming and J lost 2 bases; unmatched junction nucleotides: 3. Clones were sequenced by immunoSEQ multiplex PCR, and TCRdb holds only the in-frame ones, with some missing. The sample shows 75,000 to 100,000 clones, more than 75% of them seen only once. The sample in question was peripheral blood, obtained from a patient treated with radiotherapy plus ipilimumab. The TCR comes from a human donor with non-small cell lung cancer who had a partial response to radiotherapy plus ipilimumab. The J gene is TRBJ2-7, the V gene TRBV5-1, with 15 bases matching TRBD2. The CDR3 coding sequence is TGCGCCAGCAGCTGGAGGACTAGCGGGAGGGCCTACGAGCAGTACTTC. Its translation is CASSWRTSGRAYEQYF. Together with reference TRBV5-1 and TRBJ2-7, the CDR3 gives the full variable domain: KAGVTQTPRYLIKTRGQQVTLSCSPISGHRSVSWYQQTPGQGLQFLFEYFSETQRNKGNFPGRFSGRQFSNSRSEMNVSTLELGDSALYLCASSWRTSGRAYEQYFGPGTRLTVT.